Below, one T cell receptor (beta chain) is given with its context. Its antigen is not known. This entry comes from a study of T-cell reconstitution after alpha-beta-depleted transplantation in children. Regarding the study as a whole: Reportedly, only several hundred clones from non-depleted graft cells drove alpha-beta T-cell counts at about two months. It was newly produced T cells that mostly accounted for T-cell counts and diversity one year after transplant. Diversity of TCRbeta at day 60 was high in some patients, arising from surviving recipient T cells and thymic progenitors.

The CDR3 has 20 residues. Germline V gene lookup returns CDR1 MNHNS and CDR2 SASEGT. The V end lost 2 bases, the J end lost 6 bases, and 29 bases lay between the germline ends. Researchers prepared the TCRbeta library using unique molecular identifiers, the study reports. TCRdb called the PCR reads again in MiXCR, with one record for every CDR3 protein. The table includes hundreds of thousands of distinct CDR3 sequences, about a sixth detected once. The sequence came from a male patient aged 2-15 years who had a stem cell transplant for acute lymphoblastic leukemia, so the T cells may come from the graft donor. This specimen consisted of PBMCs, mostly from graft donor cells, obtained 360 days after TCRalphabeta/CD19-depleted stem cell transplant. The chain has TRBV6-1 and TRBJ1-5; D is perhaps TRBD1 (5 bases). For the CDR3, the DNA is TGTGCCAGCAGTGAATTTGATCTCCGTTCAGGTCAGGGTGCCGGTCAGCCCCAGCATTTT. Translation: CASSEFDLRSGQGAGQPQHF.